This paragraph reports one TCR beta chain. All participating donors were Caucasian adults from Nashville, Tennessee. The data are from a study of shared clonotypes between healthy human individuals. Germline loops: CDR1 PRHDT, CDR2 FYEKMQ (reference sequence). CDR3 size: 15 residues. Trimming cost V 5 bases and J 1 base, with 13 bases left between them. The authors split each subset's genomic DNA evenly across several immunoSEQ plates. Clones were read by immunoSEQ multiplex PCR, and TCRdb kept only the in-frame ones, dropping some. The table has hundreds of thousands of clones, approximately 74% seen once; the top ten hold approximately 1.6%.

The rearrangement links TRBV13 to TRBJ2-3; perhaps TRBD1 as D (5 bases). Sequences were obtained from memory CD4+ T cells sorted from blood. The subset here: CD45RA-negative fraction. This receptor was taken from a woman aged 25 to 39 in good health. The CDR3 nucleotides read TGTGCCAGCAGCGCGCCGGGCAGGGGCACAGATACGCAGTATTTT. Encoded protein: CASSAPGRGTDTQYF.